Listed below are T cell receptor beta chains from one sample, sequenced in a study of blood T cell repertoires in COVID-19. Assay: immunoSEQ multiplex PCR; the TCRdb copy retains only in-frame clones and omits some. This repertoire shows 200,000 to 250,000 clones, around 82% found once; its top ten account for 2% to 2.5%. Sequenced input: peripheral blood. The source is an older woman with acute or convalescent COVID-19. Each CDR3 is given with its conserved first and last residue. D genes are given only for firm matches. Expanded clones are given a class, and other clones once, few, many or no size at all.

>NA|NA|TRBJ2-3|TRBV12-2
TGTGCAAGTCGCTTAGTAGCGGGGGAGTCCACAGATACGCAGTATTTT
CASRLVAGESTDTQYF
>NA|NA|TRBJ1-1|TRBV10-3
TGTGCCATCAGTGAGTCGGGCCAACTGAACACTGAAGCTTTCTTT
CAISESGQLNTEAFF
>NA|NA|TRBJ2-5|TRBV6-5
TGTGCCAGCAGAAAGGACAGCCAAGAGACCCAGTACTTC
CASRKDSQETQYF
>NA|NA|TRBJ1-1|TRBV28
TGTGCCAGCAGTTCCCGATTACAGATGAACACTGAAGCTTTCTTT
CASSSRLQMNTEAFF
>NA|few|TRBJ1-5|TRBV12-3/TRBV12-4
TGTGCCAGCAGCGACAGAAGCAATCAGCCCCAGCATTTT
CASSDRSNQPQHF
>NA|NA|TRBJ1-1|TRBV20-1
TGCAGTGCTACAAGGGGTACTGAAGCTTTCTTT
CSATRGTEAFF
>TRBD2|few|TRBJ2-7|TRBV19
TGTGCCACTTCCGGGACTAGCGTCAGCTCCTACGAGCAGTACTTC
CATSGTSVSSYEQYF
>TRBD1|NA|TRBJ1-2|TRBV10-3
TGTGCCATCAGCCCAGGGACAGATTATGGCTACACCTTC
CAISPGTDYGYTF
>TRBD2|NA|TRBJ2-1|TRBV2
TGTGCCAGCAGTTCTAGCGGGGAGAGGAGTGAGCAGTTCTTC
CASSSSGERSEQFF
>NA|NA|TRBJ1-5|TRBV4-2
TGTGCCAGCAGCCAAGATCTGGGAGAACAGCCCCAGCATTTT
CASSQDLGEQPQHF
>TRBD1|few|TRBJ1-4|TRBV3-1/TRBV3-2
TGTGCCAGCAGCCGACAGGGGGCGGATAATGAAAAACTGTTTTTT
CASSRQGADNEKLFF
>NA|NA|TRBJ2-2|TRBV30
TGTGCCTGGGCGCCCATACTATTTGGCGGGGAGCTGTTTTTT
CAWAPILFGGELFF
>NA|once|TRBJ1-2|TRBV10-1
TGCGCCATTCGAACTCGAGGTCGTAACTATGGCTACACCTTC
CAIRTRGRNYGYTF
>TRBD2|NA|TRBJ2-2|TRBV9
TGTGCCAGCAGTAGGCAGCGGGGGGGCACCGGGGAGCTGTTTTTT
CASSRQRGGTGELFF
>NA|NA|TRBJ1-4|TRBV20-1
TGCAGTGCTAGGGTCCTCGAGAAACTGTTTTTT
CSARVLEKLFF
>TRBD2|few|TRBJ2-3|TRBV11-2
TGTGCCAGCAGCCGCGGACTAGCGGGGCCAAAGGGTTCGGATACGCAGTATTTT
CASSRGLAGPKGSDTQYF
>TRBD1|NA|TRBJ1-1|TRBV5-4
TGTGCCAGCAGCTTTGACAGGGGATGGGCCACTGAAGCTTTCTTT
CASSFDRGWATEAFF
>NA|NA|TRBJ2-7|TRBV29-1
TGCAGCGTGGAGCCCCAAGGCTCCCTCGGCGAGCAGTACTTC
CSVEPQGSLGEQYF
>TRBD2|NA|TRBJ2-5|TRBV29-1
TGCAGCGTTGCTCCTCTCTGGGGTAGCGGGGCCGGGGAGACCCAGTACTTC
CSVAPLWGSGAGETQYF
>TRBD1|NA|TRBJ1-2|TRBV27
TGTGCCAGCAGCCGGTCGACTGGACAGGGATTGGGTGGCTACACCTTC
CASSRSTGQGLGGYTF
>NA|NA|TRBJ1-2|TRBV6-6
TGTGCCAGCGAACGGACGGGGAACTATGGCTACACCTTC
CASERTGNYGYTF
>TRBD1|NA|TRBJ1-1|TRBV7-9
TGTGCCAGCATCGACAGGGGAATCGCTGAAGCTTTCTTT
CASIDRGIAEAFF
>NA|NA|TRBJ2-1|TRBV3-1/TRBV3-2
TGTGCCAGCAGCCAGTACAATAGCGGACCCGGCCGCTCCTACAATGAGCAGTTCTTC
CASSQYNSGPGRSYNEQFF
>TRBD1|NA|TRBJ2-7|TRBV6-5
TGTGCCAGCAGTCGACAGGGAAATTTCTACGAGCAGTACTTC
CASSRQGNFYEQYF
>TRBD1|NA|TRBJ1-3|TRBV3-1/TRBV3-2
TGTGCCAGCAGCCAAGGAGGGACAGCACTCTCTGGAAACACCATATATTTT
CASSQGGTALSGNTIYF
>NA|once|TRBJ2-7|TRBV3-1/TRBV3-2
TGTGCCAGCAGCCGGGCCCACAGGCGCTCCTACGAGCAGTACTTC
CASSRAHRRSYEQYF
>NA|NA|TRBJ2-3|TRBV28
TGTGCCAGCAGTACTAAGGCAGATACGCAGTATTTT
CASSTKADTQYF
>TRBD2|NA|TRBJ2-7|TRBV15
TGTGCCACCAGCGCGGTAGCGGGGCCATTCTACGAGCAGTACTTC
CATSAVAGPFYEQYF
>NA|NA|TRBJ2-2|TRBV5-4
TGTGCCAGCAGCCCCATGTTTTCCGGGGAGCTGTTTTTT
CASSPMFSGELFF
>NA|NA|TRBJ1-3|TRBV7-9
TGTGCCAGCGGGAGACAAATCTCTGGAAACACCATATATTTT
CASGRQISGNTIYF
>NA|NA|TRBJ2-7|TRBV3-1/TRBV3-2
TGTGCCAGCAGCCGCGGGGCAGGGACCTACGAGCAGTACTTC
CASSRGAGTYEQYF
>NA|NA|TRBJ1-5|TRBV28
TGTGCCAGCAGTTCCGGCCTTGGGGGGACCCAGCATTTT
CASSSGLGGTQHF
>NA|NA|TRBJ2-2|TRBV3-1/TRBV3-2
TGTGCCAGCAGCCGCACACAGGGTACCACCGGGGAGCTGTTTTTT
CASSRTQGTTGELFF
>TRBD1|few|TRBJ1-6|TRBV5-5
TGTGCCAGCAGCTTGGAGGGACAGTGGAGCTCCTATAATTCACCCCTCCACTTT
CASSLEGQWSSYNSPLHF
>NA|NA|TRBJ1-3|TRBV5-4
TGTGCCAGCAGCCAAGGCCGCGGATTCTCTGGAAACACCATATATTTT
CASSQGRGFSGNTIYF
>NA|NA|TRBJ2-5|TRBV5-8
TGTGCCGACGGGGAACAGGGCTTAGTGGAGACCCAGTACTTC
CADGEQGLVETQYF
>TRBD2|NA|TRBJ2-1|TRBV4-3
TGCGCCAGCAGCCAAGTCCCCGTCGGGACTAGTGTCAGTGAGCAGTTCTTC
CASSQVPVGTSVSEQFF
>TRBD2|NA|TRBJ2-1|TRBV7-7
TGTGCCAGCAGCCCCCTCAGGACTAGCAGTGGTGAGCAGTTCTTC
CASSPLRTSSGEQFF
>TRBD1|NA|TRBJ1-1|TRBV25-1
TGTGCCAGCAGTGATTCCCCAGGAAGGACAGGGAGAAATGAAGCTTTCTTT
CASSDSPGRTGRNEAFF
>TRBD1|NA|TRBJ2-5|TRBV28
TGTGCCAGCAGTTTCTGGACAGGGGGCAACCCCACCACAGAGACCCAGTACTTC
CASSFWTGGNPTTETQYF
>TRBD2|NA|TRBJ2-3|TRBV5-1
TGCGCCAGCAGCCCGGGGGGGTTGTCCGATACGCAGTATTTT
CASSPGGLSDTQYF
>NA|NA|TRBJ1-1|TRBV18
TGTGCCAGCTCACCATCCGGTGCCGGGTCGAACACTGAAGCTTTCTTT
CASSPSGAGSNTEAFF
>NA|NA|TRBJ1-1|TRBV5-1
TGCGCCAGCAGCTTGGAGGGGATCACGACTGAAGCTTTCTTT
CASSLEGITTEAFF
>NA|NA|TRBJ1-1|TRBV7-8
TGTGCCAGCAGCTTAGAGTTAGGAGGGGCGGGCACTGAAGCTTTCTTT
CASSLELGGAGTEAFF
>NA|NA|TRBJ1-2|TRBV7-9
TGTGCCAGCAGCCCGGACTTACTCTACACCTTC
CASSPDLLYTF
>NA|once|TRBJ1-2|TRBV4-2
TGTGCCAGCAGCCAGGATTTTTACAATTTAGGGGGAACGTATGGCTACACCTTC
CASSQDFYNLGGTYGYTF
>NA|NA|TRBJ1-6|TRBV28
TGTGCCAGCAGAGATGAGGGCTCCTATAATTCACCCCTCCACTTT
CASRDEGSYNSPLHF
>TRBD2|NA|TRBJ2-7|TRBV2
TGTGCCAGCAGTGAAGCCCCCGGGGGGTTGGGGCAGTACTTC
CASSEAPGGLGQYF